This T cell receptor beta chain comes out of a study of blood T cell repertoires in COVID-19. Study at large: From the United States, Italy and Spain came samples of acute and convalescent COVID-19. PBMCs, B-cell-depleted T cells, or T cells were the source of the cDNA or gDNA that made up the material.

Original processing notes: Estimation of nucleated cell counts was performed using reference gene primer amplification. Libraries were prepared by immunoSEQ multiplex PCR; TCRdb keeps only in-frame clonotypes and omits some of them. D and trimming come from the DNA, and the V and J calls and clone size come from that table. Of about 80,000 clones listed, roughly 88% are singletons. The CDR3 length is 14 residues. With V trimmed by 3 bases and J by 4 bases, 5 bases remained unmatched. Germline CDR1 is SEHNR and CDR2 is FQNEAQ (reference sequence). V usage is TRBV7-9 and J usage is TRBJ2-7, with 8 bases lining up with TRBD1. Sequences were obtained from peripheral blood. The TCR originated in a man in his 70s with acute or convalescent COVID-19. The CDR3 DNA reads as TGTGCCAGCAGCTTTTCAGGGGGCAGGTACGAGCAGTACTTC. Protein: CASSFSGGRYEQYF.